These T cell receptor beta chains were read from a single sample in a study of blood T cell repertoires in COVID-19. Sequencing used immunoSEQ multiplex PCR; TCRdb keeps in-frame clones, though not all of them. The sample carries under 150,000 clones, 81% recorded once. Material: peripheral blood. These receptor sequences come from a human donor with acute or convalescent COVID-19. The donor label of this sample is uncertain. Each CDR3 is given with its conserved first and last residue. The D gene is left open where the match is weak. Only some rows state a clone size, as once, few, many or a class for expanded clones.

V	D	size	J	DNA	CDR3
TRBV4-2	TRBD2	NA	TRBJ2-3	TGTGCCAGCAGCCAAGATACGGCGGGGGGCACAGATACGCAGTATTTT	CASSQDTAGGTDTQYF
TRBV5-1	NA	NA	TRBJ2-3	TGCGCCAGCAGCCCGGACAGAGGGACAGATACGCAGTATTTT	CASSPDRGTDTQYF
TRBV27	TRBD1	NA	TRBJ1-2	TGTGCCAGCAGTTTACTCCCCGGGACAGGCATAGGTGGCTACACCTTC	CASSLLPGTGIGGYTF
TRBV13	TRBD2	NA	TRBJ2-1	TGTGCCAGCAGCTTAGTAAGCGGGGGGCCCCCCAGCTCCTACAATGAGCAGTTCTTC	CASSLVSGGPPSSYNEQFF
TRBV24-1	NA	NA	TRBJ1-1	TGTGCCACCAGTGATCACGCGGGGGGGATCGCTTTCTTT	CATSDHAGGIAFF
TRBV6-1	NA	NA	TRBJ1-2	TGTGCCAGCAGTGAAGCCCTAGAGTTCTCTGGCTACACCTTC	CASSEALEFSGYTF
TRBV2	TRBD1	NA	TRBJ1-4	TGTGCCAGCAGTATGGGACAGGGGGGAACTAATGAAAAACTGTTTTTT	CASSMGQGGTNEKLFF
TRBV2	TRBD2	few	TRBJ2-1	TGTGCCAGCAGTGAAGGAGCGGGGGATCACAATGAGCAGTTCTTC	CASSEGAGDHNEQFF
TRBV18	NA	NA	TRBJ1-5	TGTGCCAGCTCACTAGGGGGGGGGCGCGGTCAGCCCCAGCATTTT	CASSLGGGRGQPQHF
TRBV27	NA	NA	TRBJ2-1	TGTGCCAGCAGTTCGGGTCCAAAAACGTACAATGAGCAGTTCTTC	CASSSGPKTYNEQFF
TRBV24-1	TRBD1	NA	TRBJ2-2	TGTGCCACCGGACAGGGCGGAACCGGGGAGCTGTTTTTT	CATGQGGTGELFF
TRBV30	NA	NA	TRBJ1-1	TGTGCCTGGAGTGCCCAGGACGTCGGGGGTGCTTTCTTT	CAWSAQDVGGAFF
TRBV24-1	NA	NA	TRBJ2-1	TGTGCCACCAGTGATTTGAGGGCTCGCTCGGGGAATGAGCAGTTCTTC	CATSDLRARSGNEQFF
TRBV27	TRBD1	NA	TRBJ2-7	TGTGCCAGCAGTTTCGGGACAGCTTACGAGCAGTACTTC	CASSFGTAYEQYF
TRBV27	NA	few	TRBJ1-5	TGTGCCAGCAGTTTAGCCCCAGGGAATCAGCCCCAGCATTTT	CASSLAPGNQPQHF
TRBV6-5	TRBD1	NA	TRBJ1-1	TGTGCCAGCAGCGAGGACAGGGGATACACTGAAGCTTTCTTT	CASSEDRGYTEAFF
TRBV6-1	NA	once	TRBJ1-5	TGTGCCAGCAGTGAGATACAGGGACAGCCCCAGCATTTT	CASSEIQGQPQHF
TRBV3-1/TRBV3-2	NA	NA	TRBJ2-1	TGTGCCAGCAGCCAAGATCGCGGGCGGGAGCAGTTCTTC	CASSQDRGREQFF
TRBV6-5	NA	NA	TRBJ1-5	TGTGCCAGCAGTTACTCGTTGGCAGACAATCAGCCCCAGCATTTT	CASSYSLADNQPQHF
TRBV6-5	TRBD1	once	TRBJ1-4	TGTGCCAGCAGTTCATCGGACAGGGGCATTGAAAAACTGTTTTTT	CASSSSDRGIEKLFF
TRBV3-1/TRBV3-2	NA	NA	TRBJ2-5	TGTGCCAGCAGCCGGGCTGCCGCGGAGACCCAGTACTTC	CASSRAAAETQYF
TRBV5-4	TRBD1	many	TRBJ2-2	TGTGCCAGCAGCTGGACAGGGCTCGGGGAGCTGTTTTTT	CASSWTGLGELFF
TRBV19	NA	NA	TRBJ1-1	TGTGCCAGTAGGACTAATCAGGGGAGCACTGAAGCTTTCTTT	CASRTNQGSTEAFF
TRBV5-4	TRBD2	NA	TRBJ2-2	TGTGCCAGCAGCAGGGAGGGCTCGGACACCGGGGAGCTGTTTTTT	CASSREGSDTGELFF
TRBV19	NA	NA	TRBJ1-1	TGTGCCAGTTCGCTGAGGACACACCTTAACACTGAAGCTTTCTTT	CASSLRTHLNTEAFF
TRBV5-1	NA	NA	TRBJ2-5	TGCGCCAGCAGCCCCGGGCGGAGGGAAGAGACCCAGTACTTC	CASSPGRREETQYF
TRBV27	NA	NA	TRBJ2-7	TGTGCCAGCAGTTTCAGGGAATTCTCCTACGAGCAGTACTTC	CASSFREFSYEQYF